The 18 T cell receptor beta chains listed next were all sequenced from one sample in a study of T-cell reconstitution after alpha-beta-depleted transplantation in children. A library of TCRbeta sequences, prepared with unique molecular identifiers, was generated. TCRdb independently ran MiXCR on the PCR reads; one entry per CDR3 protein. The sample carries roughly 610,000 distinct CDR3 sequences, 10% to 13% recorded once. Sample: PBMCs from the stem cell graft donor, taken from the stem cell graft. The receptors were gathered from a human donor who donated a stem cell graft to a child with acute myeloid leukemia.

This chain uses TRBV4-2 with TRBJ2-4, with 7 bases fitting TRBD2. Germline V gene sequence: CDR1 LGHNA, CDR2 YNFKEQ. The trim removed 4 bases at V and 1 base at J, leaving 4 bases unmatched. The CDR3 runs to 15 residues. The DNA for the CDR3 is TGTGCCAGCAGCCGAGAACTAGCGGCCAAAAACATTCAGTACTTC. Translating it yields CASSRELAAKNIQYF.

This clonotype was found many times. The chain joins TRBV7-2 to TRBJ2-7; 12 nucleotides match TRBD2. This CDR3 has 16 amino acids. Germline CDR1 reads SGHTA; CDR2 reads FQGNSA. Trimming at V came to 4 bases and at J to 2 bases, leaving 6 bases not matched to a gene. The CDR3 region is CASSSPTSGRPYEQYF. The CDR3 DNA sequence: TGTGCCAGCAGCTCACCTACTAGCGGGAGGCCCTACGAGCAGTACTTC. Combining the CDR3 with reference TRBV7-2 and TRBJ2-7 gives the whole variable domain GAGVSQSPSNKVTEKGKDVELRCDPISGHTALYWYRQSLGQGLEFLIYFQGNSAPDKSGLPSDRFSAERTGGSVSTLTIQRTQQEDSAVYLCASSSPTSGRPYEQYFGPGTRLTVT.

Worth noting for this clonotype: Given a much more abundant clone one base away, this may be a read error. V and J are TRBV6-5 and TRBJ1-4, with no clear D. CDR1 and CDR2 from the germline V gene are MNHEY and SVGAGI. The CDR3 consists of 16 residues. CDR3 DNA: TGTGCCAGCAGTTACGAGTCCGCAGCAACTAATGAAAAACTGTATTTT. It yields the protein CASSYESAATNEKLYF.

In DNA form, the CDR3 reads TGTGCCAGCAGCTTAGCAGGGTTGCAGAGCTCCTATAATTCACCCCTCCACTTT. This sequence encodes CASSLAGLQSSYNSPLHF. The V and J genes are TRBV7-8 and TRBJ1-6; D call uncertain. Germline-derived CDR1 and CDR2 are SGHVS and FQNEAQ. Deletions cut 0 bases from V and 0 bases from J, with 12 bases between. This CDR3 has 18 residues. Full variable domain (rest looked up from reference TRBV7-8 and TRBJ1-6): GAGVSQSPRYKVAKRGQDVALRCDPISGHVSLFWYQQALGQGPEFLTYFQNEAQLDKSGLPSDRFFAERPEGSVSTLKIQRTQQEDSAVYLCASSLAGLQSSYNSPLHFGNGTRLTVT.

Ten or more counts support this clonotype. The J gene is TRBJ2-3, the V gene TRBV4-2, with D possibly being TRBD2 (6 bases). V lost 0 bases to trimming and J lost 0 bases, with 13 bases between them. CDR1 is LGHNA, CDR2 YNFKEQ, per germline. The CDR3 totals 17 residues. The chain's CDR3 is CASSQDRAGLSTDTQYF. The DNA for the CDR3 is TGTGCCAGCAGCCAAGACAGGGCGGGGCTGAGCACAGATACGCAGTATTTT.

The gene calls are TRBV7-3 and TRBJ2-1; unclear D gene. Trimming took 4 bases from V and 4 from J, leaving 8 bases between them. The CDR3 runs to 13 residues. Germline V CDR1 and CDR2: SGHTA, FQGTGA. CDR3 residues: CASSSPEYNEQFF. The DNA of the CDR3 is TGTGCCAGCAGCTCCCCCGAGTACAATGAGCAGTTCTTC.

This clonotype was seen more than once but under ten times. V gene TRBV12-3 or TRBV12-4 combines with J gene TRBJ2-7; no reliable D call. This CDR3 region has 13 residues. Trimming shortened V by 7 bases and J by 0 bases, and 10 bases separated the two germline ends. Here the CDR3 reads CASKATSSYEQYF. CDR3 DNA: TGTGCCAGCAAGGCCACGAGCTCCTACGAGCAGTACTTC.

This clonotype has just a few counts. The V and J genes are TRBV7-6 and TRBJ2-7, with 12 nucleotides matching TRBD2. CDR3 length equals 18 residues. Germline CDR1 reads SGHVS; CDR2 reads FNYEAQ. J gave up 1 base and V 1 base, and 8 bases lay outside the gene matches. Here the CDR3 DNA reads TGTGCCAGCAGCTTAGTTTCGACTAGCGGGAGTGAGTCCTACGAGCAGTACTTC. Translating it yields CASSLVSTSGSESYEQYF.

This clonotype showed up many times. The CDR3, as DNA: TGTGCTAGTGGTTTGGTAACTGTTACAGGTAGGGTAGCAGATACGCAGTATTTT. Protein sequence: CASGLVTVTGRVADTQYF. V and J are TRBV12-5 and TRBJ2-3; D may be TRBD1 (5 bases). From germline, CDR1 is LGHNT and CDR2 FRNRAP. This CDR3 has 18 amino acids. Trimming removed 0 bases at V and 4 bases at J, with 20 bases between.

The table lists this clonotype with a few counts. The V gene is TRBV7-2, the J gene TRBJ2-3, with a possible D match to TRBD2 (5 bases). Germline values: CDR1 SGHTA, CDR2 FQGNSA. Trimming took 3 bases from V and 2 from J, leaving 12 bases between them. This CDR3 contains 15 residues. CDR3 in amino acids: CASSFSGLYTDTQYF. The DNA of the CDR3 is TGTGCCAGCAGCTTTTCCGGACTGTACACAGATACGCAGTATTTT. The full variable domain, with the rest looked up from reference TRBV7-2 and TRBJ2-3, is GAGVSQSPSNKVTEKGKDVELRCDPISGHTALYWYRQSLGQGLEFLIYFQGNSAPDKSGLPSDRFSAERTGGSVSTLTIQRTQQEDSAVYLCASSFSGLYTDTQYFGPGTRLTVL.

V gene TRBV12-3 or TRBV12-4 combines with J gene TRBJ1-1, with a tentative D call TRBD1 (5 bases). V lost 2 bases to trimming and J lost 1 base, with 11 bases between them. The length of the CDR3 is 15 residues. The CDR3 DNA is TGTGCCAGCAGTTTAAATGGGAGGGGGAACACTGAAGCTTTCTTT. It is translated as CASSLNGRGNTEAFF.

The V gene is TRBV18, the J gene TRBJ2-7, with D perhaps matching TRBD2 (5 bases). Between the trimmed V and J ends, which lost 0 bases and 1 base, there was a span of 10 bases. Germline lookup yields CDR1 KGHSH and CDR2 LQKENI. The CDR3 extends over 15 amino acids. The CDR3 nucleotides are TGTGCCAGCTCACCACCGGCAGGCGGGTCCTACGAGCAGTACTTC. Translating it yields CASSPPAGGSYEQYF.

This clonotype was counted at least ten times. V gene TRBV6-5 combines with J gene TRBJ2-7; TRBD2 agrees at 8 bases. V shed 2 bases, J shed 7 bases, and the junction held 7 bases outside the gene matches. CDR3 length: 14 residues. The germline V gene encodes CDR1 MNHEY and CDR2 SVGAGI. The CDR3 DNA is TGTGCCAGCAGTTACGCAGCGGGAGCAGTAGAGCAGTACTTC. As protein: CASSYAAGAVEQYF.

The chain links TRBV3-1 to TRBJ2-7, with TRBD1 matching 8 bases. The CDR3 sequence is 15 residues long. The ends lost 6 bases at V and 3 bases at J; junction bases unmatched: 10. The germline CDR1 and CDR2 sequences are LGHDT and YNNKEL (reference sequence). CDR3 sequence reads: CASRSRQGRDYEQYF. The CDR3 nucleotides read TGTGCCAGCAGATCAAGACAGGGGAGAGACTACGAGCAGTACTTC.

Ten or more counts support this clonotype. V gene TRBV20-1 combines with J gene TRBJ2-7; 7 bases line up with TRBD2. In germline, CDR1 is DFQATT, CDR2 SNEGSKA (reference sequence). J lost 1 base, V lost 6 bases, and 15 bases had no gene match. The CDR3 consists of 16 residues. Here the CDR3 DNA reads TGCAGTGCCCAATCGACTAGCCAATTGAGGTCCTACGAGCAGTACTTC. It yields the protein CSAQSTSQLRSYEQYF.

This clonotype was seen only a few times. The chain's CDR3 is CASSQEAGSNNEQFF. CDR3 DNA sequence: TGTGCCAGCAGCCAAGAGGCGGGCTCTAACAATGAGCAGTTCTTC. The J gene is TRBJ2-1, the V gene TRBV14, with TRBD2 as a possible D gene (5 bases). The CDR3 totals 15 residues. The germline CDR1 and CDR2 sequences are SGHDN and FVKESK. The germline V and J ends were trimmed by 0 bases and 5 bases, with 11 bases remaining between them.

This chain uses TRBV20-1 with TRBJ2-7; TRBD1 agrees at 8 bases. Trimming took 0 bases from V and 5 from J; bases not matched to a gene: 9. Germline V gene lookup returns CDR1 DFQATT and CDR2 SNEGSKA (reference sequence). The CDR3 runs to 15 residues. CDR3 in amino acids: CSAREYPPRGHEQYF. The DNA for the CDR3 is TGCAGTGCTAGAGAATATCCGCCCAGGGGGCACGAGCAGTACTTC.

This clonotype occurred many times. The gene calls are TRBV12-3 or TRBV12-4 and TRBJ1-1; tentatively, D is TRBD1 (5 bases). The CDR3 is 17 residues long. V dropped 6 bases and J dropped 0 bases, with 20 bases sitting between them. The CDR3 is CASRRPGPVSLNTEAFF. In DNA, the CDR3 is TGTGCCAGCAGGAGACCGGGGCCAGTGAGCCTGAACACTGAAGCTTTCTTT.